This is a list of T cell receptor beta chains from one sample in a study of shared clonotypes between healthy human individuals. TCRdb's table, derived via immunoSEQ multiplex PCR, lists solely in-frame clones and lacks some. The sample has millions of clones; more than 90% are singletons. The sample consisted of naive CD4+ T cells sorted from blood. These receptors were collected from a man aged 18 to 29 in good health. Both conserved end residues are part of each CDR3. The D gene is left open where the match is weak. Only some rows state a clone size, as once, few, many or a class for expanded clones.

J	D	V	size	CDR3	DNA
TRBJ1-2	NA	TRBV27	NA	CASSLPVDRPNYGYTF	TGTGCCAGCAGTTTGCCCGTCGACAGGCCGAACTATGGCTACACCTTC
TRBJ1-1	NA	TRBV7-2	NA	CASSLVGRVNTEAFF	TGTGCCAGCAGCTTAGTGGGAAGGGTGAACACTGAAGCTTTCTTT
TRBJ1-5	NA	TRBV19	NA	CASSPTGIYQPQHF	TGTGCCAGTAGTCCCACAGGGATATATCAGCCCCAGCATTTT
TRBJ1-1	NA	TRBV7-8	few	CASSFYAGTEAFF	TGTGCCAGCAGCTTCTACGCCGGCACTGAAGCTTTCTTT
TRBJ2-7	NA	TRBV11-2	NA	CASRVGGGSYEQYF	TGTGCCAGCCGGGTAGGGGGCGGGAGCTACGAGCAGTACTTC
TRBJ2-7	NA	TRBV29-1	NA	CSGQGTTYEQYF	TGCAGCGGCCAAGGAACCACCTACGAGCAGTACTTC
TRBJ2-2	TRBD1	TRBV11-3	NA	CASSLEGRDREDTGELFF	TGTGCCAGCAGCTTAGAAGGGAGGGACAGGGAGGACACCGGGGAGCTGTTTTTT
TRBJ1-1	TRBD1	TRBV28	NA	CASSTLQGARGTEAFF	TGTGCCAGCAGTACCCTTCAGGGGGCTCGGGGCACTGAAGCTTTCTTT
TRBJ2-7	NA	TRBV21-1	NA	CASSKVSGVYEQYF	TGTGCCAGCAGCAAAGTTTCAGGGGTTTACGAGCAGTACTTC
TRBJ1-3	NA	TRBV6-5	NA	CASRGGNGNTIYF	TGTGCCAGCAGAGGGGGAAATGGAAACACCATATATTTT
TRBJ1-1	NA	TRBV5-1	NA	CASSLEGVMNTEAFF	TGCGCCAGCAGCTTGGAGGGAGTCATGAACACTGAAGCTTTCTTT
TRBJ2-7	TRBD1	TRBV18	NA	CASSLTTGDYEQYF	TGTGCCAGCTCACTAACGACAGGGGACTACGAGCAGTACTTC
TRBJ2-7	NA	TRBV4-3	NA	CASSPSIGNEQYF	TGCGCCAGCAGCCCGTCTATAGGTAACGAGCAGTACTTC
TRBJ2-1	TRBD1	TRBV5-1	NA	CASSSGGANNEQFF	TGCGCCAGCAGCTCAGGGGGCGCAAACAATGAGCAGTTCTTC
TRBJ1-2	TRBD1	TRBV18	NA	CASSPQGQAHGYTF	TGTGCCAGCTCACCACAGGGACAGGCCCATGGCTACACCTTC
TRBJ1-1	TRBD1	TRBV6-1	NA	CASSGGTGLMNTEAFF	TGTGCCAGCAGTGGGGGGACAGGGCTTATGAACACTGAAGCTTTCTTT
TRBJ2-1	NA	TRBV7-9	NA	CASSLVGTVYNEQFF	TGTGCCAGCAGCTTAGTTGGGACGGTCTACAATGAGCAGTTCTTC
TRBJ2-3	NA	TRBV10-2	once	CASSLSGSRTDTQYF	TGCGCCAGCAGTCTCAGCGGCTCGCGCACAGATACGCAGTATTTT
TRBJ2-2	TRBD2	TRBV5-6	NA	CASSSPGLAGVYTGELFF	TGTGCCAGCAGCTCGCCGGGACTAGCGGGAGTTTACACCGGGGAGCTGTTTTTT